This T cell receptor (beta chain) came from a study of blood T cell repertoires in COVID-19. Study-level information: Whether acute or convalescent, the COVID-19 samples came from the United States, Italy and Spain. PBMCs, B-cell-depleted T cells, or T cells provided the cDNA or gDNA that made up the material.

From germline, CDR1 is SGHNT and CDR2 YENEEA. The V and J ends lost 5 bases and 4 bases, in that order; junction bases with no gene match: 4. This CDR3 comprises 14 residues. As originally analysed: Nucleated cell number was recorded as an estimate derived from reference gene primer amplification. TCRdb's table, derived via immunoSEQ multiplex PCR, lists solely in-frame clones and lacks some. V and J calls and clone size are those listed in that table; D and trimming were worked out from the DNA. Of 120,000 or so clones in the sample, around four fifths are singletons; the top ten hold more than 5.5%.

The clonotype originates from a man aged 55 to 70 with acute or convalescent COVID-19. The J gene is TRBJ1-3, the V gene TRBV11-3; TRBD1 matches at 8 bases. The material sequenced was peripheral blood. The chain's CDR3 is CASSATGVGNTIYF. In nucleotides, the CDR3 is TGTGCCAGCAGCGCGACAGGGGTCGGAAACACCATATATTTT.